Presented here are 7 T cell receptor beta chains from one specimen sequenced in a study of early T cells in non-severe SARS-CoV-2 infection. TCRdb re-called the 5' RACE reads through MiXCR, storing one row per CDR3 protein. The sample holds about 52,000 distinct CDR3 sequences; over 7% are singletons and the top ten take approximately 4.4%. Sequenced material: whole blood. These receptors were collected from an adult who was a healthcare worker with PCR-confirmed SARS-CoV-2 infection or an uninfected control (not recorded which).

This clonotype was seen a handful of times. V usage is TRBV7-8 and J usage is TRBJ1-1; 8 nucleotides match TRBD1. The CDR3 consists of 14 residues. CDR1 and CDR2 from the germline V gene are SGHVS and FQNEAQ. With V trimmed by 1 base and J by 11 bases, 9 bases remained unmatched. The CDR3: CASSLGEYRGAAFF. The DNA of the CDR3 is TGTGCCAGCAGCTTAGGGGAATACAGGGGGGCGGCTTTCTTT.

The table lists this clonotype with a few counts. This chain connects TRBV20-1 to TRBJ1-2; no reliable D call. This CDR3 has 14 amino acids. Looked up from germline, CDR1 is DFQATT and CDR2 is SNEGSKA (reference sequence). V lost 1 base to trimming and J lost 8 bases, with 17 bases between them. CDR3 sequence: CSARVFGETWGYTF. The CDR3 DNA reads as TGCAGTGCTAGAGTGTTTGGAGAAACTTGGGGCTACACCTTC.

This clonotype showed up many times. The CDR3 sequence: CASSLDLTDTQYF. In DNA, the CDR3 is TGTGCCAGCAGCTTAGATCTTACAGATACGCAGTATTTT. The chain links TRBV11-2 to TRBJ2-3; D is ambiguous. The germline V gene has CDR1 SGHAT and CDR2 FQNNGV. The CDR3 is 13 amino acids. V was cut by 0 bases and J by 3 bases, with 4 bases left in between.

In its sample, this clonotype was seen a few times. The genes are TRBV7-8 and TRBJ2-1; 8 bases are a match to TRBD1. J lost 7 bases, V lost 5 bases, and 10 bases had no gene match. CDR1 SGHVS and CDR2 FQNEAQ come from the germline V gene. CDR3 size: 15 residues. CDR3 amino acids: CASSRRGQGRNEQFF. The CDR3 DNA reads TGTGCCAGCAGCCGACGTGGACAGGGTAGAAATGAGCAGTTCTTC. Filled out from reference TRBV7-8 and TRBJ2-1, the complete variable domain reads GAGVSQSPRYKVAKRGQDVALRCDPISGHVSLFWYQQALGQGPEFLTYFQNEAQLDKSGLPSDRFFAERPEGSVSTLKIQRTQQEDSAVYLCASSRRGQGRNEQFFGPGTRLTVL.

This clonotype came up many times. The J gene is TRBJ1-2, the V gene TRBV15; 8 bases agree with TRBD1. The germline CDR1 and CDR2 sequences are LNHNV and YYDKDF (reference sequence). V dropped 5 bases and J dropped 7; count of bases not matched to a gene: 12. The CDR3 has 15 residues. The CDR3 DNA is TGTGCCACCAGCCGGGAGCCGGGACAGGATTTTGGCTACACCTTC. Protein: CATSREPGQDFGYTF.

At least ten counts were recorded for this clonotype. The V gene is TRBV5-5, the J gene TRBJ1-2; D uncertain. The germline V gene has CDR1 SGHKS and CDR2 YYEKEE (reference sequence). The CDR3 spans 16 residues. Trimming left V 2 bases short and J 8 bases short, with 22 bases between. The CDR3 spells CASSLSPHAGSGGYTF. CDR3 in DNA: TGTGCCAGCAGCTTATCTCCTCATGCGGGGTCTGGCGGCTACACCTTC. Together with reference TRBV5-5 and TRBJ1-2, the CDR3 gives the full variable domain: DAGVTQSPTHLIKTRGQQVTLRCSPISGHKSVSWYQQVLGQGPQFIFQYYEKEERGRGNFPDRFSARQFPNYSSELNVNALLLGDSALYLCASSLSPHAGSGGYTFGSGTRLTVV.

Ten or more counts support this clonotype. The J gene is TRBJ1-2, the V gene TRBV19; D is undetermined. Germline values: CDR1 LNHDA, CDR2 SQIVND (reference sequence). The CDR3 runs 17 residues. Trimming removed 6 bases at V and 0 bases at J, with 20 bases between. CDR3 nucleotides: TGTGCCAGTAGCACCATAGAGACGCAACGAGCTAACTATGGCTACACCTTC. Translated: CASSTIETQRANYGYTF.